Below, 18 T cell receptor beta chains from the same sample are listed, as sequenced in a study of blood T cell repertoires in COVID-19. Measured with immunoSEQ multiplex PCR; TCRdb has only the in-frame clones, and not every one. The sample holds approximately 210,000 clones, under 90% seen once. Sequencing used PBMCs or T cells enriched from blood (not recorded which). The receptors were sampled from a woman aged 50 to 60 with acute COVID-19.

The chain combines TRBV11-3 with TRBJ1-4; TRBD1 agrees at 9 bases. The germline V gene encodes CDR1 SGHNT and CDR2 YENEEA. With V trimmed by 1 base and J by 8 bases, 5 bases remained unmatched. The CDR3 sequence is 15 residues long. In DNA, the CDR3 is TGTGCCAGCAGCTTAGTACACAGGGGGCCCGAAAAACTGTTTTTT. The encoded protein is CASSLVHRGPEKLFF.

This chain connects TRBV15 to TRBJ2-3, with TRBD2 identical over 9 bases. The V and J ends lost 4 bases and 4 bases, in that order; junction bases with no gene match: 6. Germline CDR1 reads LNHNV; CDR2 reads YYDKDF (reference sequence). This CDR3 is 15 amino acids long. CDR3 residues: CATSTQVAGADTQYF. In DNA, the CDR3 is TGTGCCACCAGCACCCAGGTAGCGGGGGCAGATACGCAGTATTTT.

This clone came up a few times. The CDR3 sequence: CASTKGGGRNTEAFF. CDR3 DNA: TGTGCCAGCACCAAGGGGGGGGGCCGGAACACTGAAGCTTTCTTT. The gene calls are TRBV28 and TRBJ1-1, with a weak D call TRBD1 (6 bases). Germline loops: CDR1 MDHEN, CDR2 SYDVKM. The CDR3 runs 15 residues. V lost 7 bases to trimming and J lost 1 base, with 16 bases between them.

Written as DNA, the CDR3 is TGTGCCAGCTCCGCACAGGGAAAAAACACTGAAGCTTTCTTT. Its translation is CASSAQGKNTEAFF. The gene calls are TRBV18 and TRBJ1-1; possibly TRBD1 for D (6 bases). This CDR3 comprises 14 residues. The germline gives CDR1 KGHSH, CDR2 LQKENI. V was trimmed by 6 bases and J by 2 bases, leaving 13 bases between them.

The rearrangement uses TRBV5-1 and TRBJ2-5; D possibly corresponds to TRBD2 (5 bases). The germline V gene encodes CDR1 SGHRS and CDR2 YFSETQ. V was cut by 2 bases and J by 4 bases, with 15 bases left in between. This CDR3 has 15 residues. CDR3 sequence reads: CASSFDGVGGETQYF. The CDR3 DNA follows: TGCGCCAGCAGCTTCGACGGGGTGGGCGGAGAGACCCAGTACTTC. Full variable domain (outside the CDR3, taken from reference TRBV5-1 and TRBJ2-5): KAGVTQTPRYLIKTRGQQVTLSCSPISGHRSVSWYQQTPGQGLQFLFEYFSETQRNKGNFPGRFSGRQFSNSRSEMNVSTLELGDSALYLCASSFDGVGGETQYFGPGTRLLVL.

The V gene is TRBV10-3, the J gene TRBJ1-2, with D uncertain. Trimming left V 3 bases short and J 2 bases short, with 7 bases between. The germline CDR1 and CDR2 sequences are ENHRY and SYGVKD. This CDR3 is built from 13 residues. CDR3 sequence reads: CAISESGNYGYTF. For the CDR3, the DNA is TGTGCCATCAGTGAATCGGGGAACTATGGCTACACCTTC.

J is TRBJ2-7 and V is TRBV21-1; the tabulated D call, TRBD1, remains unverified against the DNA. TRBV21-1 corresponds to a pseudogene. The CDR3 length is 12 residues. The CDR3 sequence: CASSKGATEQYF. The DNA for the CDR3 is TGTGCCAGCAGTAAGGGGGCGACCGAGCAGTACTTC.

Only one count was recorded for this clone. The rearrangement uses TRBV2 and TRBJ2-2; 9 bases align to TRBD2. The V and J ends lost 10 bases and 5 bases, in that order; junction bases with no gene match: 8. The CDR3 contains 14 residues. Germline CDR1 reads SNHLY; CDR2 reads FYNNEI. The CDR3 DNA reads as TGTGCCAAAAACGGGCGGGAGGGGACCGGGGAGCTGTTTTTT. Protein product: CAKNGREGTGELFF. Looking up the rest from reference TRBV2 and TRBJ2-2 gives the full variable domain: EPEVTQTPSHQVTQMGQEVILRCVPISNHLYFYWYRQILGQKVEFLVSFYNNEISEKSEIFDDQFSVERPDGSNFTLKIRSTKLEDSAMYFCAKNGREGTGELFFGEGSRLTVL.

The chain has TRBV14 and TRBJ1-2; D gene ambiguous. This CDR3 comprises 13 residues. Trimming shortened V by 0 bases and J by 7 bases, and 9 bases separated the two germline ends. From germline, CDR1 is SGHDN and CDR2 FVKESK. In DNA form, the CDR3 reads TGTGCCAGCAGCCAAGAGGAGGGATTTGGCTACACCTTC. Translated: CASSQEEGFGYTF.

V and J are TRBV7-9 and TRBJ2-3; a possible D gene is TRBD2 (5 bases). In germline, CDR1 is SEHNR, CDR2 FQNEAQ (reference sequence). The CDR3 totals 15 residues. V was trimmed by 4 bases and J by 5 bases, leaving 16 bases between them. The CDR3 sequence is CASSSWTLGRDTQYF. The CDR3 bases are TGTGCCAGCAGCTCTTGGACTCTAGGGCGAGATACGCAGTATTTT.

The rearrangement joins TRBV28 to TRBJ1-2, with a tentative D call TRBD1 (6 bases). In germline, CDR1 is MDHEN, CDR2 SYDVKM. CDR3 length: 15 residues. V was pared by 8 bases and J by 5 bases, with 21 bases between. The CDR3 region has the DNA TGTGCCAGCCTCAGAGCATGGGACAAGATTTATGGCTACACCTTC. It specifies CASLRAWDKIYGYTF.

As regards this clone: A junction end diverges from the germline sequence, so it may reflect a read error. This rearrangement joins TRBV7-2 to TRBJ2-2; possibly TRBD2 for D (5 bases). Germline CDR1 and CDR2: SGHTA and FQGNSA. This CDR3 is 15 amino acids long. The CDR3 coding sequence is TGTGCCAGCAGCTTAGCGACCGGGAACCCCGGGGAGCTGTTTTTT. Protein product: CASSLATGNPGELFF.

The chain has TRBV7-2 and TRBJ1-1; D might be TRBD1 (5 bases). Germline CDR1 reads SGHTA; CDR2 reads FQGNSA. V was shortened by 4 bases and J by 0 bases, with 12 bases between the two germline ends. The length of the CDR3 is 15 residues. CDR3 sequence (DNA): TGTGCCAGCAGCTACCACAGGAACATGAACACTGAAGCTTTCTTT. Translated: CASSYHRNMNTEAFF.

This clone was found once. The rearrangement joins TRBV9 to TRBJ2-2; 11 nucleotides match TRBD2. The length of the CDR3 is 17 residues. V dropped 2 bases and J dropped 6; count of bases not matched to a gene: 9. Germline assignment: CDR1 SGDLS and CDR2 YYNGEE. The CDR3 spells CASSVGAVAGGAGELFF. DNA of the CDR3: TGTGCCAGCAGCGTGGGGGCGGTAGCGGGAGGGGCCGGGGAGCTGTTTTTT.

The CDR3 nucleotides read TGTGCCAGCTACCCCTACCAGGTTACCTACAATGAGCAGTTCTTC. This codes for CASYPYQVTYNEQFF. The V gene is TRBV6-5, the J gene TRBJ2-1; D remains ambiguous. The germline V gene encodes CDR1 MNHEY and CDR2 SVGAGI. The CDR3 has 15 residues. V was pared by 8 bases and J by 2 bases, with 16 bases between.

The sample holds a few counts of this clone. The V and J genes are TRBV7-6 and TRBJ2-5; TRBD2 matches 11 bases. Germline-derived CDR1 and CDR2 are SGHVS and FNYEAQ. The V and J ends lost 8 bases and 1 base, in that order; junction bases with no gene match: 15. CDR3 length: 18 amino acids. The CDR3 spells CASRRSSGRYNSQETQYF. The DNA for the CDR3 is TGTGCCAGCCGCCGGTCTAGCGGGAGGTACAACAGCCAAGAGACCCAGTACTTC.

This chain joins TRBV2 and TRBJ2-7, with 7 bases aligning to TRBD2. Per germline, CDR1 SNHLY and CDR2 FYNNEI. V lost 9 bases, J lost 4 bases, and 9 bases stayed unmatched. The CDR3 is made up of 13 amino acids. CDR3 nucleotide sequence: TGTGCCAGTTGCCGGGAGGTCGAATACGAGCAGTACTTC. As protein: CASCREVEYEQYF.

This chain links TRBV27 with TRBJ1-1, with 7 bases matching TRBD1. After removal of 6 bases from V and 4 bases from J, the junction contained 8 bases not matched to a gene. This CDR3 contains 14 residues. Germline V CDR1 and CDR2: MNHEY, SMNVEV (reference sequence). The CDR3 coding sequence is TGTGCCAGCAGGCCCACAGGGGAGGCCACTGAAGCTTTCTTT. Its protein product is CASRPTGEATEAFF.